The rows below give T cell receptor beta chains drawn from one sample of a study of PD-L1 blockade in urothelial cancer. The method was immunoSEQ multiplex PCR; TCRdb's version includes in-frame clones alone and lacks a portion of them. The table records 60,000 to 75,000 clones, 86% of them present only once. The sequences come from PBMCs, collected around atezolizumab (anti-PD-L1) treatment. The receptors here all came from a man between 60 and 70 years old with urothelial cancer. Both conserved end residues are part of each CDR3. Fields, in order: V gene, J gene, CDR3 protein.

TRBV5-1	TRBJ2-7	CASSPQGFLGTYEQYF
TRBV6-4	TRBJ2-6	CASSKDISGANVLTF
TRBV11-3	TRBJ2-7	CASSGLAGVSYEQYF
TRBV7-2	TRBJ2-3	CASSDRGTDTQYF
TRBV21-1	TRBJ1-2	CASGRQGGTNYGYTF
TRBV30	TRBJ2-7	CAWRKGTTSYEQYF
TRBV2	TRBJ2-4	CASSGIEASKNIQYF
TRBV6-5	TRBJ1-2	CASTRLGPDGGYTF
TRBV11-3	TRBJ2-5	CASSLTTSGETQYF
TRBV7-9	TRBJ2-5	CASSLGAEETQYF
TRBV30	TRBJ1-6	CAWSPRGQTSSYNSPLHF
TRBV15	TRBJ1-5	CATSRGQTGGSQPQHF
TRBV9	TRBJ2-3	CASSDGGLADTDTQYF
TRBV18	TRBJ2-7	CASSRGTGNGEQYF
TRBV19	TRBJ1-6	CASSTVSAHSPLHF
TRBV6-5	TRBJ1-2	CASSYKGSFFTF
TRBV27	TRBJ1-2	CASSLRGRGDGYTF
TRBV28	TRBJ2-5	CASSLARGFQGVTQYF
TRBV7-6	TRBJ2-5	CASRPLGSGETQYF
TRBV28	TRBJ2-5	CASSLTSGEGETQYF
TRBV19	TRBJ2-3	CASSSTFHRELGNTDTQYF
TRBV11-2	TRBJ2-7	CASSLADRSPYEQYF
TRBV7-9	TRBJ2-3	CASSTETDTQYF
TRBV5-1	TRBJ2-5	CASSLGLAGFSGQETQYF
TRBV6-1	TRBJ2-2	CASSGYRDTGELFF
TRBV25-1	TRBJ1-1	CASSDRGINTEAFF
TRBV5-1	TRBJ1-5	CASSFIPGSEQPQHF
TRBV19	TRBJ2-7	CASRPGQGTGYEQYF
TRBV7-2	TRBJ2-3	CASRSRGEDTQYF
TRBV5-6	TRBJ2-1	CASSDRGQRGYNEQFF
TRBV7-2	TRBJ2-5	CASSLGAGGALGETQYF
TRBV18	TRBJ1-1	CASSLGQVDTEAFF
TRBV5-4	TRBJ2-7	CASSVAGGLSYEQYF
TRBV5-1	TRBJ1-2	CASSLESPNYGYTF
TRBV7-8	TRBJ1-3	CASRRDRVAGNTIYF
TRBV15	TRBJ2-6	CATDRASGANVLTF
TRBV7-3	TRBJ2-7	CASSLTGGAVEQYF
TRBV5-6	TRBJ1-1	CASSWDRRNTEAFF
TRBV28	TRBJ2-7	CASRPGTSGSSQYF
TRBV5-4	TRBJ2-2	CASSSRRANTGELFF
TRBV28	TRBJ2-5	CASSSLAGGTETQYF
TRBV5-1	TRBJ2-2	CASSLARGGGGTGELFF
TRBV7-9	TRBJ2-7	CASSYLRTGGGEQYF
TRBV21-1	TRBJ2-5	CASSLRPRSAGFQETQYF
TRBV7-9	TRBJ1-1	CASSLGSGANTEAFF
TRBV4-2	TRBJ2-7	CASSQAIGAWDEQYF
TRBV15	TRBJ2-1	CATSRAVSSHNEQFF
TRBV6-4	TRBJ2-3	CASSENPGGPPTDTQYF
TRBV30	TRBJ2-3	CAWSVRGYTDTQYF